This entry lists 16 T cell receptor beta chains sequenced from one sample in a study of CD8 T cells in ankylosing spondylitis. TCRdb processed the 5' RACE reads anew with MiXCR; each CDR3 protein has one entry. The table includes 300,000 to 350,000 distinct CDR3 sequences, about 15% detected once. The sample taken for sequencing was blood, either unsorted or a sorted T cell fraction (not recorded which). Receptors originate from a male donor with ankylosing spondylitis or in good health (not recorded which).

The rearrangement uses TRBV5-6 and TRBJ2-1; D is possibly TRBD1 (7 bases). Germline loops: CDR1 SGHDT, CDR2 YYEEEE. CDR3 length: 15 amino acids. With 6 bases removed from V and 8 bases from J, the gap between germline ends came to 21 bases. The CDR3 coding sequence is TGTGCCAGCAATCCCCAGGGGGTAAGCGGGTATGAGCAGTTCTTC. Translation gives CASNPQGVSGYEQFF.

This clonotype was observed at least ten times. The gene calls are TRBV28 and TRBJ1-1; no reliable D call. Germline V gene lookup returns CDR1 MDHEN and CDR2 SYDVKM. Trimming took 4 bases from V and 6 from J, leaving 6 bases between them. The CDR3 is 11 residues long. CDR3 nucleotide sequence: TGTGCCAGCAGTTCGGACGCTGAAGCTTTCTTT. Residues: CASSSDAEAFF.

The sample holds a few counts of this clonotype. This chain connects TRBV6-1 to TRBJ2-5, with 8 nucleotides matching TRBD2. Germline CDR1 and CDR2: MNHNS and SASEGT. The CDR3 has 15 amino acids. Trimming at V came to 5 bases and at J to 0 bases, leaving 5 bases not matched to a gene. CDR3 bases: TGTGCCAGCAGTCGGGGACTAGTGGACCAAGAGACCCAGTACTTC. Amino acids: CASSRGLVDQETQYF.

This clonotype was counted many times. The chain couples TRBV5-1 to TRBJ2-2, with D unresolved. In germline, CDR1 is SGHRS, CDR2 YFSETQ. The CDR3 covers 14 residues. V was cut by 0 bases and J by 4 bases, with 7 bases left in between. The CDR3 DNA sequence: TGCGCCAGCAGCTTGGACCTTACCACCGGGGAGCTGTTTTTT. Translated: CASSLDLTTGELFF. The full variable domain, with the rest looked up from reference TRBV5-1 and TRBJ2-2, is KAGVTQTPRYLIKTRGQQVTLSCSPISGHRSVSWYQQTPGQGLQFLFEYFSETQRNKGNFPGRFSGRQFSNSRSEMNVSTLELGDSALYLCASSLDLTTGELFFGEGSRLTVL.

This sequence joins TRBV19 and TRBJ2-7; TRBD1 matches 10 bases. Germline trimming cut 3 bases from V and 0 bases from J; bases unmatched to any gene: 5. Germline lookup yields CDR1 LNHDA and CDR2 SQIVND (reference sequence). The CDR3 spans 16 residues. The CDR3 nucleotides are TGTGCCAGTAGTATGGCACGGACAGGGGGCTCCTACGAGCAGTACTTC. Encoded protein: CASSMARTGGSYEQYF.

This clonotype was counted a few times. The V gene is TRBV19, the J gene TRBJ2-3; 7 positions agree with TRBD1. The CDR3 is 13 amino acids. Per germline, CDR1 LNHDA and CDR2 SQIVND (reference sequence). The trim removed 3 bases at V and 4 bases at J, leaving 1 base unmatched. This CDR3 reads CASSIQGADTQYF. The CDR3 nucleotides are TGTGCCAGTAGTATTCAGGGGGCAGATACGCAGTATTTT.

The table lists this clonotype with a few counts. This chain links TRBV2 with TRBJ2-7; TRBD1 or TRBD2 may be the D gene (5 bases each). This CDR3 is 11 amino acids long. With 5 bases removed from V and 6 bases from J, the gap between germline ends came to 8 bases. The germline gives CDR1 SNHLY, CDR2 FYNNEI. CDR3 sequence: CASSQGREQYF. CDR3 nucleotides: TGTGCCAGCAGTCAGGGACGCGAGCAGTACTTC.

This clonotype was counted between two and nine times. The V and J genes are TRBV20-1 and TRBJ2-7, with D possibly TRBD1 on 5 matching bases. The germline CDR1 and CDR2 sequences are DFQATT and SNEGSKA (reference sequence). V was pared by 5 bases and J by 2 bases, with 22 bases between. This CDR3 is 16 amino acids long. The CDR3 DNA sequence: TGCAGTGCTTACCCGGCAGGGCGAATTACCACCTACGAGCAGTACTTC. Translation: CSAYPAGRITTYEQYF.

This clonotype was picked up a small number of times. The chain links TRBV20-1 to TRBJ2-5; D gene ambiguous. V was cut by 5 bases and J by 5 bases, with 15 bases left in between. CDR1 and CDR2 from the germline V gene are DFQATT and SNEGSKA (reference sequence). The CDR3 consists of 13 residues. DNA for the CDR3: TGCAGTGCTCCCACAGAAATCTGGGAGACCCAGTACTTC. Its translation is CSAPTEIWETQYF.

The chain carries TRBV20-1 and TRBJ2-1; D possibly corresponds to TRBD2 (6 bases). Per germline, CDR1 DFQATT and CDR2 SNEGSKA (reference sequence). This CDR3 comprises 14 residues. The V end lost 6 bases, the J end lost 3 bases, and 15 bases lay between the germline ends. CDR3 protein: CSADSGLYYNEQFF. CDR3 DNA sequence: TGCAGTGCGGACTCGGGACTCTACTACAATGAGCAGTTCTTC.

This clonotype was observed many times. CDR3 residues: CASSLEGQGRWSGYTF. The CDR3 DNA sequence: TGTGCCAGCAGCCTAGAGGGACAGGGGCGATGGAGTGGCTACACCTTC. The chain recombines TRBV3-1 with TRBJ1-2; TRBD1 agrees at 10 bases. The ends lost 4 bases at V and 7 bases at J; junction bases unmatched: 12. CDR1 LGHDT and CDR2 YNNKEL come from the germline V gene (reference sequence). The CDR3 has 16 residues.

This clonotype was seen a handful of times. This chain joins TRBV12-3 or TRBV12-4 and TRBJ2-3; TRBD2 matches 10 bases. This CDR3 is 16 amino acids long. V was pared by 3 bases and J by 1 base, with 4 bases of the junction left unmatched. The CDR3 DNA is TGTGCCAGCAGTTTTTCCAGCGGGGGGGGCACAGATACGCAGTATTTT. Its translation is CASSFSSGGGTDTQYF.

This clonotype was seen a handful of times. This chain uses TRBV5-1 with TRBJ1-1, with D maybe TRBD1 (6 bases). Trimming took 3 bases from V and 10 from J, leaving 13 bases between them. Germline V gene sequence: CDR1 SGHRS, CDR2 YFSETQ. CDR3 length equals 12 residues. CDR3 protein: CASSSQGMTAFF. CDR3 nucleotide sequence: TGCGCCAGCAGCTCGCAGGGGATGACAGCTTTCTTT.

This rearrangement joins TRBV5-6 to TRBJ2-7; TRBD2 is a possible D gene (5 bases). The length of the CDR3 is 14 residues. CDR1 is SGHDT, CDR2 YYEEEE, per germline. V lost 3 bases and J lost 3, with 13 bases in between. The CDR3 loop reads CASSYDGIYYEQYF. CDR3 DNA sequence: TGTGCCAGCAGCTATGACGGGATTTACTACGAGCAGTACTTC.

In this sample, this clonotype turned up a few times. The rearrangement links TRBV29-1 to TRBJ2-6, with unresolved D. Germline V CDR1 and CDR2: SQVTM, ANQGSEA. V shed 4 bases and J shed 2 bases, with 6 bases lying between them. The CDR3 has 13 residues. The CDR3 sequence is CSVAQTGANVLTF. CDR3 in DNA: TGCAGCGTTGCCCAGACTGGGGCCAACGTCCTGACTTTC.

The CDR3 loop reads CSVEGSPLGYGYTF. As DNA, the CDR3 is TGCAGCGTTGAGGGCAGCCCTTTGGGTTATGGCTACACCTTC. The chain is built from TRBV29-1 and TRBJ1-2; D call uncertain. The CDR3 length is 14 residues. In germline, CDR1 is SQVTM, CDR2 ANQGSEA. V lost 3 bases and J lost 5, with 16 bases in between.